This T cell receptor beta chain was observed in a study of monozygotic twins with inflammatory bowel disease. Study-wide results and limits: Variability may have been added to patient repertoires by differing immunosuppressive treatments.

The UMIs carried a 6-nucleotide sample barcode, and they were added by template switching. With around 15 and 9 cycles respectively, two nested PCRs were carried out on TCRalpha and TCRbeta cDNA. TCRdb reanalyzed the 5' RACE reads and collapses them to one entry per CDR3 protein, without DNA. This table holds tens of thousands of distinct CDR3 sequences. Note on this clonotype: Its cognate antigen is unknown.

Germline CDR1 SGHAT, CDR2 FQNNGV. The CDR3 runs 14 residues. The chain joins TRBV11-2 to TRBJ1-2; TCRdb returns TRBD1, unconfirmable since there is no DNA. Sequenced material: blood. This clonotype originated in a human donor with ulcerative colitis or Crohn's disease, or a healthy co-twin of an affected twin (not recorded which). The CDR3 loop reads CASSLGGGLYGYTF.